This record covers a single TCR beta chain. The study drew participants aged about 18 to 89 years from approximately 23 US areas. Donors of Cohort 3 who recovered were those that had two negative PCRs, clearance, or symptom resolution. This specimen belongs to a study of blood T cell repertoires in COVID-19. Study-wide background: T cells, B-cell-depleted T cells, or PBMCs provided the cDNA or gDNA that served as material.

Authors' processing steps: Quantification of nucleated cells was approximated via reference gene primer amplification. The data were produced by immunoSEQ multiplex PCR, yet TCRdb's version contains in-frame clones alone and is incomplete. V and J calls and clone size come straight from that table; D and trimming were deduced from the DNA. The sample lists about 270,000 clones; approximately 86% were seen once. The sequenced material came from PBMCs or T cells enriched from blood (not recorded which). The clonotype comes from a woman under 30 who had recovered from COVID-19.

The CDR3 DNA reads TGTGCCAGTAGGGGCCTAGCGGGAACCTCCTACAATGAGCAGTTCTTC. Protein: CASRGLAGTSYNEQFF. The chain recombines TRBV19 with TRBJ2-1; 9 nucleotides line up with TRBD2. This CDR3 is built from 16 residues. Trimming at V came to 6 bases and at J to 0 bases, leaving 6 bases not matched to a gene. Germline lookup yields CDR1 LNHDA and CDR2 SQIVND (reference sequence).